This T cell receptor (beta chain) was retrieved from a study of CD8+CD57+ T cells in acquired aplastic anemia. Study-wide context: An average of roughly 3 ug of DNA was obtained from sorted CD4+ and CD8+ cells.

Patients picked for sequencing had shown CD8+CD57+ cell expansion detected by flow cytometry. All participating patients were living with severe acquired aplastic anemia. CDR3 and TCR beta VDJ profiling relied on a genomic DNA template. TCRdb ran MiXCR on the reads and lists one entry per CDR3 protein. The table includes roughly 220,000 distinct CDR3 sequences, 65% detected once. Germline CDR1 is SGHRS and CDR2 is YFSETQ. V was cut by 3 bases and J by 4 bases, with 11 bases left in between. This CDR3 comprises 14 residues. The sequence was obtained from a human donor with aplastic anemia. This sequence joins TRBV5-1 and TRBJ1-5, with a tentative D call TRBD1 (5 bases). Sequences were obtained from sorted CD4+, CD8+, or CD8+CD57+ T cells (not recorded which) from PBMCs. As DNA, the CDR3 is TGCGCCAGCAGCTACGACAGCCTTAATCAGCCCCAGCATTTT. It codes for CASSYDSLNQPQHF.